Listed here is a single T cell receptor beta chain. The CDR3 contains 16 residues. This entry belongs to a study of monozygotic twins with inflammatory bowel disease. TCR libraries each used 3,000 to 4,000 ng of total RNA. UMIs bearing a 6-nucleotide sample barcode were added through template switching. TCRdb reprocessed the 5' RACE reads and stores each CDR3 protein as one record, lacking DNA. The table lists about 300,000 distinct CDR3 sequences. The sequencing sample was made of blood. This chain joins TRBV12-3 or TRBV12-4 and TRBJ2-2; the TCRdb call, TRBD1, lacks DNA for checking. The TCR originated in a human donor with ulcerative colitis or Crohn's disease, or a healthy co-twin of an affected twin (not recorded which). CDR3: CASSRRDPARTGELFF.